The 20 T cell receptor beta chains below all came from one sample that was sequenced in a study of CD8+CD57+ T cells in acquired aplastic anemia. Both TCR beta VDJ combination and CDR3 sequence profiling were carried out. Genomic DNA was the template for this profiling. TCRdb reprocessed the reads with MiXCR, giving one entry per CDR3 protein. This table holds more than 150,000 distinct CDR3 sequences, roughly 50% found once. Before being chosen for sequencing, patients had shown CD8+CD57+ cell expansion by flow cytometry. Input material: sorted CD4+, CD8+, or CD8+CD57+ T cells (not recorded which) from PBMCs. Every receptor here comes from a human donor with aplastic anemia.

V usage is TRBV24-1 and J usage is TRBJ1-2; D unresolved. This CDR3 contains 14 residues. Germline loops: CDR1 KGHDR, CDR2 SFDVKD. The ends were cut back, 2 bases at V and 2 bases at J, with 8 bases in the middle. The CDR3, as DNA: TGTGCCACCAGTGATTGGAGGGCCAACTATGGCTACACCTTC. Its translation is CATSDWRANYGYTF.

This sequence joins TRBV20-1 and TRBJ2-7, with D unresolved. Trimming cost V 4 bases and J 0 bases, with 10 bases left between them. CDR3 length: 13 amino acids. Germline V gives CDR1 DFQATT, CDR2 SNEGSKA (reference sequence). The CDR3: CSAIILGSYEQYF. In nucleotides, the CDR3 is TGCAGTGCTATAATCCTTGGCTCCTACGAGCAGTACTTC.

Ten or more counts support this clonotype. The V gene is TRBV5-6, the J gene TRBJ1-1; 8 nucleotides agree with TRBD1. The V segment lost 7 bases and the J segment 2 bases; nucleotides outside the gene matches: 7. There are 14 residues in the CDR3. CDR1 is SGHDT, CDR2 YYEEEE, per germline. The CDR3, as DNA: TGTGCCAGCTTAAAACAGGGGGTCAACACTGAAGCTTTCTTT. It yields the protein CASLKQGVNTEAFF. Complete variable domain (other parts from reference TRBV5-6 and TRBJ1-1): DAGVTQSPTHLIKTRGQQVTLRCSPKSGHDTVSWYQQALGQGPQFIFQYYEEEERQRGNFPDRFSGHQFPNYSSELNVNALLLGDSALYLCASLKQGVNTEAFFGQGTRLTVV.

This clonotype was recorded at least ten times. The chain carries TRBV2 and TRBJ1-3; D uncertain. The germline CDR1 and CDR2 sequences are SNHLY and FYNNEI. Trimming shortened V by 9 bases and J by 0 bases, and 15 bases separated the two germline ends. This CDR3 has 15 amino acids. The DNA for the CDR3 is TGTGCCAGTCTCTCCTTAGTAGGCTCTGGAAACACCATATATTTT. This sequence encodes CASLSLVGSGNTIYF.

Concerning this clonotype: This could be a read error, since a much larger clone is one nucleotide away. The CDR3 coding sequence is TGTGCCAGCAGTTACGGGAGAACGGGGGAGCTGTTTTTT. Its translation: CASSYGRTGELFF. V gene TRBV10-3 combines with J gene TRBJ2-2; weak D call: TRBD2 (6 bases). This CDR3 has 13 amino acids. Germline values: CDR1 ENHRY, CDR2 SYGVKD.

The chain employs TRBV10-1 and TRBJ1-5, with D tentatively TRBD1 (5 bases). There are 15 residues in the CDR3. Germline V lookup: CDR1 WNHNN, CDR2 SYGVQD (reference sequence). V lost 3 bases and J 0 bases, leaving 9 bases between the germline ends. Here the CDR3 reads CASSERGHSNQPQHF. CDR3 sequence (DNA): TGCGCCAGCAGTGAAAGGGGCCATAGCAATCAGCCCCAGCATTTT.

This clonotype was counted a few times. V gene TRBV24-1 combines with J gene TRBJ1-1; D remains ambiguous. Germline CDR1 and CDR2: KGHDR and SFDVKD. The length of the CDR3 is 13 residues. V lost 3 bases and J lost 6, with 10 bases in between. The CDR3 DNA reads as TGTGCCACCAGTGATGCGGCAGCGGCTGAAGCTTTCTTT. Translated, it gives CATSDAAAAEAFF.

The table lists this clonotype with a few counts. The rearrangement uses TRBV25-1 and TRBJ1-6, with TRBD1 matching over 7 bases. Germline V lookup: CDR1 MGHDK, CDR2 SYGVNS. The CDR3 extends over 15 amino acids. Losses at the gene ends were 5 bases for V and 10 bases for J; bases not matched to a gene: 11. CDR3 nucleotide sequence: TGTGCCAGCAGTTTAGGGGGTCAGGGGGAGTCACCCCTCCACTTT. Translation gives CASSLGGQGESPLHF. Full variable domain (missing parts from reference TRBV25-1 and TRBJ1-6): EADIYQTPRYLVIGTGKKITLECSQTMGHDKMYWYQQDPGMELHLIHYSYGVNSTEKGDLSSESTVSRIRTEHFPLTLESARPSHTSQYLCASSLGGQGESPLHFGNGTRLTVT.

This chain connects TRBV7-9 to TRBJ1-2; D is undetermined. The CDR3 is made up of 15 amino acids. The V gene lost 1 base and the J gene lost 5 bases, with 14 bases spanning the gap. CDR1 and CDR2 (germline): SEHNR, FQNEAQ (reference sequence). CDR3 DNA: TGTGCCAGCAGCTTAGTGAGCCAGGACCATTATGGCTACACCTTC. Encoded protein: CASSLVSQDHYGYTF.

This clonotype has a count of ten or more. The V gene is TRBV30, the J gene TRBJ2-7, with 11 bases identical to TRBD1. CDR1 GTSNPN and CDR2 SVGIG come from the germline V gene (reference sequence). The ends lost 3 bases at V and 7 bases at J; junction bases unmatched: 5. The CDR3 has 13 amino acids. This chain's CDR3 is CAWSGQGALEQYF. In DNA form, the CDR3 reads TGTGCCTGGAGCGGACAGGGGGCGCTTGAGCAGTACTTC.

The chain links TRBV6-5 to TRBJ1-1; perhaps TRBD1 as D (5 bases). The CDR3 contains 15 residues. Germline CDR1 and CDR2: MNHEY and SVGAGI. Trimming removed 2 bases at V and 1 base at J, with 11 bases between. In DNA form, the CDR3 reads TGTGCCAGCAGTTACGCGGGGGGATGGAACACTGAAGCTTTCTTT. Translating gives CASSYAGGWNTEAFF.

This rearrangement joins TRBV7-8 to TRBJ2-1; D ambiguous. Germline lookup yields CDR1 SGHVS and CDR2 FQNEAQ. The CDR3 runs to 12 residues. The ends were cut back, 2 bases at V and 8 bases at J, with 7 bases in the middle. CDR3 sequence: CASSLSRDEQFF. Here the CDR3 DNA reads TGTGCCAGCAGCTTAAGTAGGGATGAGCAGTTCTTC.

The chain couples TRBV5-1 to TRBJ1-2; a possible D gene is TRBD1 (5 bases). Trimming cost V 6 bases and J 2 bases, with 20 bases left between them. The CDR3 totals 16 residues. Germline V gene data show CDR1 as SGHRS and CDR2 as YFSETQ. The CDR3 is CASNPGVIGGNYGYTF. In DNA, the CDR3 is TGCGCCAGCAACCCCGGGGTGATTGGGGGGAACTATGGCTACACCTTC.

This chain connects TRBV27 to TRBJ2-7; D is unclear. Germline assignment: CDR1 MNHEY and CDR2 SMNVEV (reference sequence). The CDR3 is 14 amino acids. V dropped 3 bases and J dropped 5 bases, with 14 bases sitting between them. The CDR3 nucleotides read TGTGCCAGCAGTTTTTCGCAGGATCTCAACGAGCAGTACTTC. It codes for CASSFSQDLNEQYF.

This clonotype occurred many times. The chain uses TRBV6-1 and TRBJ2-5; no firm D call. Germline V gene data show CDR1 as MNHNS and CDR2 as SASEGT. V was trimmed by 4 bases and J by 11 bases, leaving 11 bases between them. This CDR3 spans 11 amino acids. CDR3 protein: CASSAPSAQYF. The CDR3 DNA reads TGTGCCAGCAGTGCCCCTTCGGCACAGTACTTC.

The rearrangement uses TRBV12-3 or TRBV12-4 and TRBJ2-2, with D possibly TRBD2 on 7 matching bases. CDR3 length equals 18 residues. Trimming left V 2 bases short and J 0 bases short, with 16 bases between. This CDR3 is CASSLRVGGLANTGELFF. DNA of the CDR3: TGTGCCAGCAGTTTAAGGGTGGGGGGGCTAGCGAACACCGGGGAGCTGTTTTTT.

This clonotype was observed once. The chain employs TRBV19 and TRBJ2-7; 10 nucleotides line up with TRBD1. CDR1 is LNHDA and CDR2 is SQIVND in the germline V gene (reference sequence). After removal of 3 bases from V and 4 bases from J, the junction contained 3 bases not matched to a gene. This CDR3 contains 14 residues. CDR3 in DNA: TGTGCCAGTAGTATCCCGGGACAGGGGTACGAGCAGTACTTC. Encoded protein: CASSIPGQGYEQYF. Complete variable domain (other parts from reference TRBV19 and TRBJ2-7): DGGITQSPKYLFRKEGQNVTLSCEQNLNHDAMYWYRQDPGQGLRLIYYSQIVNDFQKGDIAEGYSVSREKKESFPLTVTSAQKNPTAFYLCASSIPGQGYEQYFGPGTRLTVT.

The chain recombines TRBV19 with TRBJ1-5; a weak D match, TRBD1 (5 bases). V shed 9 bases and J shed 4 bases, with 10 bases lying between them. From germline, CDR1 is LNHDA and CDR2 SQIVND (reference sequence). The CDR3 covers 12 residues. The CDR3 protein is CASRQPNQPQHF. The CDR3 DNA is TGTGCCAGCCGACAGCCTAATCAGCCCCAGCATTTT. Using reference TRBV19 and TRBJ1-5 for the parts outside the CDR3, the full variable domain is DGGITQSPKYLFRKEGQNVTLSCEQNLNHDAMYWYRQDPGQGLRLIYYSQIVNDFQKGDIAEGYSVSREKKESFPLTVTSAQKNPTAFYLCASRQPNQPQHFGDGTRLSIL.

The J gene is TRBJ2-1, the V gene TRBV2; TRBD2 matches at 7 bases. This CDR3 comprises 14 residues. The V gene end was trimmed by 4 bases and the J gene end by 7 bases; junction bases not matched to a gene: 7. Germline assignment: CDR1 SNHLY and CDR2 FYNNEI. CDR3 amino acids: CASSGDYFKNEQFF. CDR3 bases: TGTGCCAGCAGTGGGGACTATTTCAAGAATGAGCAGTTCTTC.

The chain employs TRBV6-4 and TRBJ2-3; TRBD2 agrees at 7 bases. The germline V gene has CDR1 MRHNA and CDR2 SNTAGT. This CDR3 is built from 14 residues. With V trimmed by 3 bases and J by 2 bases, 2 bases remained unmatched. In DNA form, the CDR3 reads TGTGCCAGCAGTGAACGGGGGGACACAGATACGCAGTATTTT. Amino acids: CASSERGDTDTQYF.